The entry below describes one T cell receptor beta chain. Its antigen is unidentified. The assay was immunoSEQ multiplex PCR, and TCRdb's table has in-frame clones only and misses some. The sample holds 50,000 to 70,000 clones, 74% seen once. This sample was taken from a study of a mutant IDH1 vaccine in newly diagnosed glioma. Stated time point: week 35, safety follow-up. Vaccine doses each comprised 300 ug of mutant IDH1 20-mer peptide, with topical imiquimod. Germline loops: CDR1 MGHRA, CDR2 YSYEKL. V dropped 3 bases and J dropped 5 bases, with 17 bases sitting between them. The CDR3 consists of 16 residues.

The clonotype was recovered from a man aged 50 or older with glioma. Sequencing used PBMCs, obtained from a glioma patient whose treatment included an IDH1 peptide vaccine. The chain is built from TRBV4-1 and TRBJ2-1; D is unresolved. CDR3 nucleotides: TGCGCCAGCAGCCACGTGACCATTTCTTGGGACAATGAGCAGTTCTTC. Amino acids: CASSHVTISWDNEQFF.